These 13 T cell receptor beta chains were sequenced from one sample in a study of shared clonotypes between healthy human individuals. The table came from immunoSEQ multiplex PCR; TCRdb's copy has only in-frame clones and leaves some out. The top ten hold more than 0.12% of the sample, which has roughly 2.6 million clones, around nine tenths seen once. The sequenced sample was naive CD4+ T cells sorted from blood. Subset of the sample: CD45RA+ positively selected. Receptor source: a man younger than 35 in good health.

The V gene is TRBV19, the J gene TRBJ2-6; no clear D. The CDR3 contains 17 residues. Deletions cut 5 bases from V and 0 bases from J, with 14 bases between. Germline V gene data show CDR1 as LNHDA and CDR2 as SQIVND (reference sequence). The CDR3 region is CASSPASTTSGANVLTF. CDR3 in DNA: TGTGCCAGTAGTCCCGCCAGTACCACCTCTGGGGCCAACGTCCTGACTTTC.

This clone has more than one count but fewer than ten. The V and J genes are TRBV4-1 and TRBJ1-6; no clear D gene. There are 15 residues in the CDR3. V lost 2 bases and J lost 3, with 8 bases in between. Germline V CDR1 and CDR2: MGHRA, YSYEKL. The DNA of the CDR3 is TGCGCCAGCAGCCAACCACACGACTATAATTCACCCCTCCACTTT. Amino acid sequence: CASSQPHDYNSPLHF.

Comments on this clone: In the same sample, other DNA sequences code for this CDR3. This sequence joins TRBV7-2 and TRBJ2-1; 7 nucleotides match TRBD2. This CDR3 is built from 15 residues. V gave up 4 bases and J gave up 0 bases; unmatched junction bases: 3. Germline CDR1 reads SGHTA; CDR2 reads FQGNSA. CDR3 sequence reads: CASSSGGGSYNEQFF. The CDR3 nucleotides read TGTGCCAGCAGCTCCGGCGGGGGCTCCTACAATGAGCAGTTCTTC.

Comment on this clone: Other DNA sequences in this specimen translate into the identical CDR3. The J gene is TRBJ1-2, the V gene TRBV6-1; D is undetermined. The CDR3 contains 11 residues. V dropped 6 bases and J dropped 0 bases, with 2 bases sitting between them. Germline V gene sequence: CDR1 MNHNS, CDR2 SASEGT. CDR3 nucleotide sequence: TGTGCCAGCAGCCCTAACTATGGCTACACCTTC. Residues: CASSPNYGYTF.

This chain connects TRBV6-5 to TRBJ2-7; TRBD2 agrees at 7 bases. Germline CDR1 is MNHEY and CDR2 is SVGAGI. The CDR3 covers 15 residues. Trimming took 0 bases from V and 2 from J; bases not matched to a gene: 4. The CDR3 nucleotides read TGTGCCAGCAGTTACTCGCGGGAGCGGGCCTACGAGCAGTACTTC. Amino acid sequence: CASSYSRERAYEQYF.

CDR3 protein: CASSFGIADYGYTF. The CDR3 DNA sequence: TGTGCCAGCAGTTTCGGAATTGCGGACTATGGCTACACCTTC. V is TRBV28 and J is TRBJ1-2; D is undetermined. CDR3 size: 14 residues. Germline V gene lookup returns CDR1 MDHEN and CDR2 SYDVKM. The V gene lost 3 bases and the J gene lost 3 bases, with 11 bases spanning the gap.

J is TRBJ1-6 and V is TRBV5-1, with D maybe TRBD1 (5 bases). Germline assignment: CDR1 SGHRS and CDR2 YFSETQ. CDR3 length: 15 residues. Trimming took 4 bases from V and 5 from J, leaving 13 bases between them. The CDR3 loop is CASSLDSRNNSPLHF. The CDR3 DNA reads as TGCGCCAGCAGCCTAGACAGCAGGAATAATTCACCCCTCCACTTT.

V gene TRBV7-3 combines with J gene TRBJ2-5, with a possible D match to TRBD2 (5 bases). V shed 1 base and J shed 2 bases, with 11 bases lying between them. CDR3 length: 15 amino acids. Looked up from germline, CDR1 is SGHTA and CDR2 is FQGTGA. The CDR3 nucleotides are TGTGCCAGCAGCTTAATCGCTAGCACACAAGAGACCCAGTACTTC. This translates into CASSLIASTQETQYF.

Remarks on this clone: Other DNA variants within this sample encode the same CDR3. The chain has TRBV11-3 and TRBJ1-1, with unresolved D. CDR1 SGHNT and CDR2 YENEEA come from the germline V gene. The CDR3 totals 13 residues. V gave up 4 bases and J gave up 2 bases, with 8 bases separating them. CDR3 in DNA: TGTGCCAGCAGCTCGGCAGTCAACACTGAAGCTTTCTTT. Encoded protein: CASSSAVNTEAFF.

This clone was seen only once. The J gene is TRBJ2-3, the V gene TRBV6-5; no clear D gene. The CDR3 totals 14 residues. The germline V and J ends were trimmed by 4 bases and 0 bases, with 8 bases remaining between them. The germline V gene encodes CDR1 MNHEY and CDR2 SVGAGI. CDR3 sequence reads: CASSSPASTDTQYF. In nucleotides, the CDR3 is TGTGCCAGCAGTTCCCCGGCCAGCACAGATACGCAGTATTTT.

This chain connects TRBV30 to TRBJ2-5; 7 bases align to TRBD2. The CDR3 loop spans 16 amino acids. J gave up 5 bases and V 0 bases, and 12 bases lay outside the gene matches. Germline V lookup: CDR1 GTSNPN, CDR2 SVGIG (reference sequence). The CDR3 nucleotides are TGTGCCTGGAGTGTTATAGGGTCTAGCGGTGTGGAGACCCAGTACTTC. It yields the protein CAWSVIGSSGVETQYF. The full variable domain, in which reference TRBV30 and TRBJ2-5 provide the parts outside the CDR3, is SQTIHQWPATLVQPVGSPLSLECTVEGTSNPNLYWYRQAAGRGLQLLFYSVGIGQISSEVPQNLSASRPQDRQFILSSKKLLLSDSGFYLCAWSVIGSSGVETQYFGPGTRLLVL.

The CDR3 protein is CASSEQGRGNTIYF. In DNA form, the CDR3 reads TGTGCCAGCAGTGAACAGGGGAGAGGAAACACCATATATTTT. The chain links TRBV2 to TRBJ1-3; a possible D gene is TRBD1 (6 bases). Between the trimmed V and J ends, which lost 2 bases and 4 bases, there was a span of 9 bases. This CDR3 comprises 14 residues. CDR1 is SNHLY and CDR2 is FYNNEI in the germline V gene.

The J gene is TRBJ2-7, the V gene TRBV7-8; possibly TRBD2 for D (5 bases). Trimming removed 4 bases from V and 2 bases from J, with 6 bases in between. The CDR3 length is 12 residues. Germline V lookup: CDR1 SGHVS, CDR2 FQNEAQ. The CDR3 reads CASSSGAYEQYF. The CDR3 DNA is TGTGCCAGCAGCTCCGGGGCCTACGAGCAGTACTTC.